This TCR beta chain was sequenced during a study of blood T cell repertoires in COVID-19. The CDR3 extends over 17 amino acids. The germline gives CDR1 SGHRS, CDR2 YFSETQ. The ends lost 0 bases at V and 7 bases at J; junction bases unmatched: 14. The method was immunoSEQ multiplex PCR; TCRdb's version includes in-frame clones alone and lacks a portion of them. This table has under 200,000 clones, 70% to 90% appearing once. The source of this sequence is a woman of 80 years or more in a cohort sampled during active or convalescent COVID-19. The rearrangement joins TRBV5-1 to TRBJ2-5; 8 nucleotides agree with TRBD2. Sequenced: peripheral blood. The CDR3 sequence is CASSLAYKAGVQRTQYF. The CDR3 region has the DNA TGCGCCAGCAGCTTGGCATATAAAGCGGGAGTCCAAAGGACCCAGTACTTC.